This T cell receptor (beta chain) was sequenced in a study of control samples from healthy donors and cancer patients (dated by TCRdb to the early 2020s). Library preparation was by the immunoSEQ multiplex PCR assay. This immuneACCESS table, as held by TCRdb, lists in-frame sequences with V and J called but not all clones. Of the missing ones, under half trace to an unresolved V gene in checked studies; the others have no known cause. The table for this sample lists 150,000 to 160,000 clones; over 85% of them were counted only once. The biggest ten clones account for approximately 5.5% of the sample. On this clone itself: What antigen it recognizes has not been identified. Base-call qualities are not available, and no considerably larger clone is one nucleotide away.

V gives up 3 bases and J gives up 7 bases, and the segment between their germline ends measures 9 bases. Including the terminal cysteine and phenylalanine, the CDR3 comprises 12 residues. Only the CDR3 portion is preserved as DNA: 36 bases, with reading frame beginning at the first base. The chain is made from TRBV12-3 or TRBV12-4 and TRBJ1-1; the D gene is possibly TRBD1, with 6 bases matching. The clonotype was recovered from a man in his forties in good health. The specimen was blood. In nucleotide form, the sequence is TGTGCCAGCAGTTTTGGGGGCCTTGAAGCTTTCTTT. This codes for CASSFGGLEAFF.